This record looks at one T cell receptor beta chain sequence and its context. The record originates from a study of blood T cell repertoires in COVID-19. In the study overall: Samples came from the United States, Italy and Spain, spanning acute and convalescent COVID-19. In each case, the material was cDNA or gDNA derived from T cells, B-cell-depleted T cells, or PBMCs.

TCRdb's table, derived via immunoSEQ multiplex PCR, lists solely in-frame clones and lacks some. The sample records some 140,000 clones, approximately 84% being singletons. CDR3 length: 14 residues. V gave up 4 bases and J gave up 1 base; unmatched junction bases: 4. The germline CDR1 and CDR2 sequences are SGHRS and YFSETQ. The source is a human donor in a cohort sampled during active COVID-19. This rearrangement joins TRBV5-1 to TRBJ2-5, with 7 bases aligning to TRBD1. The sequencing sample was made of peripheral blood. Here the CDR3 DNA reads TGCGCCAGCAGCGCCGACAGGGCCCAAGAGACCCAGTACTTC. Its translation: CASSADRAQETQYF.